Detailed here is one T cell receptor (beta chain). As yet, its antigen is unknown. These data belong to a study of beta chain features in type 1 diabetes. Across the whole study: Analysis included roughly 100 million sorted cells drawn from all samples.

Sequencing targeted expressed TCRB transcripts, as all isolated RNA had been reverse transcribed. Assay: immunoSEQ multiplex PCR; the TCRdb copy retains only in-frame clones and omits some. The sample has about 240,000 clones; about 30% are singletons. General observations from the study: A greater similarity of naive, central memory and Treg TCRB repertoires was seen among patients than among healthy donors.

This receptor was identified in a man younger than 40 in good health. Sequenced: central memory CD4+ T cells from blood.

The CDR3 spells CASSSGVSTDTQYF. The CDR3 nucleotides read TGTGCCAGCAGCAGCGGGGTTAGCACAGATACGCAGTATTTT. V and J are TRBV11-3 and TRBJ2-3; TRBD2 matches at 7 bases. V dropped 5 bases and J dropped 0; count of bases not matched to a gene: 2. Germline V gene data show CDR1 as SGHNT and CDR2 as YENEEA. The CDR3 is 14 amino acids.